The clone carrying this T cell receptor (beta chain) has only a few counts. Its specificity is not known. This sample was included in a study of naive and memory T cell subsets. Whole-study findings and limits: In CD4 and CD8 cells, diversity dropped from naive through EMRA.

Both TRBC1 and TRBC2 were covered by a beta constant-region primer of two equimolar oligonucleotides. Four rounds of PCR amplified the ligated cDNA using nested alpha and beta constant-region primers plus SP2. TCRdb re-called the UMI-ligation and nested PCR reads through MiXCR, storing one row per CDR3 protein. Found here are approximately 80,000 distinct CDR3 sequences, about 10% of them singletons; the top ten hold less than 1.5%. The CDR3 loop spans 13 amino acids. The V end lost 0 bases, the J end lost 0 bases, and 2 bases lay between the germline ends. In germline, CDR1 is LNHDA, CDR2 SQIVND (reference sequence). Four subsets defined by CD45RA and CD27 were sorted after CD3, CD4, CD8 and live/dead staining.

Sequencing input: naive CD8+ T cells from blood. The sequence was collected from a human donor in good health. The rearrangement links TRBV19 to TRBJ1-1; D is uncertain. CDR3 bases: TGTGCCAGTAGTATAGACCTGAACACTGAAGCTTTCTTT. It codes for CASSIDLNTEAFF.